Given below is one T cell receptor (beta chain) in context. The data stem from a study of shared clonotypes between healthy human individuals. Each donor was a Caucasian adult residing in Nashville, Tennessee. Into CD45RA+ naive and CD45RA-negative memory subsets, the CD4+ cells were split. The data were produced by immunoSEQ multiplex PCR, yet TCRdb's version contains in-frame clones alone and is incomplete. Altogether over a million clones are present, around 78% being singletons, with the ten largest covering 0.4% to 0.55%. What was sequenced was memory CD4+ T cells from PBMCs. Documented subset: CD45RA-negative fraction. The sequence derives from a young man in good health. Some clones in this sample may be carry-over from other donors' samples.

CDR3 DNA: TGTGCCAGCAGTTTAACTGTGCGTAAACGTTACAATGAGCAGTTCTTC. Amino acid sequence: CASSLTVRKRYNEQFF. V gene TRBV27 combines with J gene TRBJ2-1; D gene unclear. Germline lookup yields CDR1 MNHEY and CDR2 SMNVEV (reference sequence). V was trimmed by 2 bases and J by 4 bases, leaving 15 bases between them. The length of the CDR3 is 16 residues.